The 26 T cell receptor beta chains given below trace back to one sample, sequenced in a study of T cells in tumors after PD-1 blockade. The method was immunoSEQ multiplex PCR; TCRdb's version includes in-frame clones alone and lacks a portion of them. The table lists some 60,000 clones, just under 80% of them singletons. This material consisted of PBMCs, taken before anti-PD-1 treatment. All receptors come from a human donor with basal cell carcinoma.

This chain joins TRBV7-9 and TRBJ1-1; D is possibly TRBD1 (5 bases). The V gene's germline CDR1 is SEHNR and CDR2 FQNEAQ (reference sequence). The CDR3 extends over 15 amino acids. Trimming stripped 4 bases from V and 3 bases from J, with 15 bases between. The CDR3 coding sequence is TGTGCCAGCAGCTCATCCGGGCGGGGCTACACTGAAGCTTTCTTT. It translates to CASSSSGRGYTEAFF.

The J gene is TRBJ1-1, the V gene TRBV6-5, with 8 bases lining up with TRBD1. Trimming took 5 bases from V and 2 from J; bases not matched to a gene: 4. This CDR3 spans 14 amino acids. The germline V gene encodes CDR1 MNHEY and CDR2 SVGAGI. CDR3 sequence reads: CASSRQGPNTEAFF. The CDR3 nucleotides read TGTGCCAGCAGTCGACAGGGGCCCAACACTGAAGCTTTCTTT.

The chain employs TRBV7-8 and TRBJ2-1; a possible D gene is TRBD1 (6 bases). This CDR3 spans 14 amino acids. V gave up 5 bases and J gave up 5 bases, with 13 bases separating them. Germline V gene sequence: CDR1 SGHVS, CDR2 FQNEAQ. The DNA for the CDR3 is TGTGCCAGCAGCGCAGACAGGATCCACAATGAGCAGTTCTTC. This codes for CASSADRIHNEQFF.

The V gene is TRBV6-4, the J gene TRBJ1-2; tentative D call: TRBD1 (5 bases). The CDR3 is 13 residues long. V was clipped by 4 bases and J by 8 bases, with 14 bases between them. Per the germline V gene, CDR1 is MRHNA and CDR2 is SNTAGT. In DNA form, the CDR3 reads TGTGCCAGCAGTGCTTTGGGGCAGGGAGGCTACACCTTC. This sequence encodes CASSALGQGGYTF.

This sequence joins TRBV5-1 and TRBJ2-5; D might be TRBD2 (6 bases). V was shortened by 2 bases and J by 4 bases, with 12 bases between the two germline ends. The CDR3 is 14 amino acids. Germline CDR1 SGHRS, CDR2 YFSETQ. The CDR3 loop reads CASSLGGILETQYF. The CDR3, as DNA: TGCGCCAGCAGCTTAGGCGGGATTTTAGAGACCCAGTACTTC.

The V gene is TRBV7-9, the J gene TRBJ2-1; D is ambiguous. The CDR3 has 14 amino acids. Trimming took off 6 bases at V and 6 bases at J, with 15 bases between the two ends. Germline assignment: CDR1 SEHNR and CDR2 FQNEAQ (reference sequence). The CDR3 spells CASRAVRVTNEQFF. The CDR3 region has the DNA TGTGCCAGCAGGGCCGTCCGGGTAACCAATGAGCAGTTCTTC.

This chain uses TRBV5-1 with TRBJ1-2; D is possibly TRBD1 (6 bases). Germline V gene sequence: CDR1 SGHRS, CDR2 YFSETQ. V lost 3 bases and J lost 6, with 21 bases in between. This CDR3 spans 16 amino acids. CDR3 residues: CASSSRIQPGGDGYTF. The CDR3 bases are TGCGCCAGCAGCTCGAGGATACAGCCGGGGGGCGATGGCTACACCTTC.

The chain links TRBV27 to TRBJ2-7; TRBD2 is a possible D gene (7 bases). V lost 4 bases and J 4 bases, leaving 23 bases between the germline ends. The germline CDR1 and CDR2 sequences are MNHEY and SMNVEV (reference sequence). This CDR3 contains 17 residues. In DNA form, the CDR3 reads TGTGCCAGCAGTTCATTGGGGGGGTGGGGACATAATTACGAGCAGTACTTC. It encodes CASSSLGGWGHNYEQYF.

This clone was seen more than once but under ten times. The chain combines TRBV6-5 with TRBJ2-1; D not resolved. The CDR3 loop spans 11 amino acids. CDR1 is MNHEY, CDR2 SVGAGI, per germline. V dropped 7 bases and J dropped 11 bases, with 12 bases sitting between them. CDR3 sequence: CASTDGAKQFF. For the CDR3, the DNA is TGTGCCAGCACGGACGGTGCCAAGCAGTTCTTC.

This chain uses TRBV18 with TRBJ1-2; D uncertain. The CDR3 runs 13 residues. Germline V gene data show CDR1 as KGHSH and CDR2 as LQKENI. Trimming left V 4 bases short and J 8 bases short, with 14 bases between. The CDR3 sequence: CASSRQRGEGYTF. CDR3 DNA sequence: TGTGCCAGCTCACGCCAGCGGGGTGAGGGCTACACCTTC.

The chain has TRBV7-6 and TRBJ2-2, with 7 bases that match TRBD2. The CDR3 totals 16 residues. With 1 base clipped from V and 4 bases from J, the junction kept 6 bases outside the gene matches. In germline, CDR1 is SGHVS, CDR2 FNYEAQ. The DNA for the CDR3 is TGTGCCAGCAGCTTAGAAGGCGGGGGATCCACCGGGGAGCTGTTTTTT. Its protein product is CASSLEGGGSTGELFF. Full variable domain (remainder filled in from reference TRBV7-6 and TRBJ2-2): GAGVSQSPRYKVTKRGQDVALRCDPISGHVSLYWYRQALGQGPEFLTYFNYEAQQDKSGLPNDRFSAERPEGSISTLTIQRTEQRDSAMYRCASSLEGGGSTGELFFGEGSRLTVL.

The chain recombines TRBV19 with TRBJ1-2; D is undetermined. Deletions cut 10 bases from V and 1 base from J, with 10 bases between. The germline gives CDR1 LNHDA, CDR2 SQIVND (reference sequence). The CDR3 covers 12 residues. The CDR3 sequence: CATSGNNYGYTF. In DNA, the CDR3 is TGTGCCACCTCCGGGAATAACTATGGCTACACCTTC. The variable domain in full, with the rest retrieved from reference TRBV19 and TRBJ1-2, is DGGITQSPKYLFRKEGQNVTLSCEQNLNHDAMYWYRQDPGQGLRLIYYSQIVNDFQKGDIAEGYSVSREKKESFPLTVTSAQKNPTAFYLCATSGNNYGYTFGSGTRLTVV.

This sequence joins TRBV6-1 and TRBJ2-5; 8 positions match TRBD2. This CDR3 region has 14 residues. The V gene end was trimmed by 1 base and the J gene end by 5 bases; junction bases not matched to a gene: 3. CDR1 is MNHNS and CDR2 is SASEGT in the germline V gene. CDR3 coding DNA: TGTGCCAGCAGTGAAGTGGGGACTAGTGAGACCCAGTACTTC. Its translation is CASSEVGTSETQYF.

The V call is TRBV30, the J call TRBJ2-1; TRBD2 aligns across 8 bases. The germline V gene has CDR1 GTSNPN and CDR2 SVGIG (reference sequence). With V trimmed by 1 base and J by 9 bases, 5 bases remained unmatched. The CDR3 runs to 13 residues. The CDR3: CAWSGGGSGEQFF. CDR3 sequence (DNA): TGTGCCTGGAGTGGCGGGGGGTCTGGTGAGCAGTTCTTC. The variable domain in full, completed from reference TRBV30 and TRBJ2-1, reads SQTIHQWPATLVQPVGSPLSLECTVEGTSNPNLYWYRQAAGRGLQLLFYSVGIGQISSEVPQNLSASRPQDRQFILSSKKLLLSDSGFYLCAWSGGGSGEQFFGPGTRLTVL.

The rearrangement uses TRBV2 and TRBJ2-5; D possibly corresponds to TRBD2 (6 bases). V was shortened by 7 bases and J by 6 bases, with 15 bases between the two germline ends. The germline gives CDR1 SNHLY, CDR2 FYNNEI. The CDR3 loop spans 13 amino acids. CDR3 protein: CASNSGTSKTQYF. As DNA, the CDR3 is TGTGCCAGCAACTCCGGGACTTCTAAGACCCAGTACTTC.

The V call is TRBV27, the J call TRBJ2-1; D perhaps matches TRBD1 (5 bases). Per germline, CDR1 MNHEY and CDR2 SMNVEV (reference sequence). The CDR3 totals 15 residues. V was trimmed by 2 bases and J by 6 bases, leaving 14 bases between them. CDR3: CASSLTRAIGNEQFF. CDR3 bases: TGTGCCAGCAGTTTAACCAGGGCTATCGGCAATGAGCAGTTCTTC.

The chain links TRBV13 to TRBJ1-1, with TRBD1 identical over 7 bases. Germline V gene sequence: CDR1 PRHDT, CDR2 FYEKMQ (reference sequence). Losses at the gene ends were 3 bases for V and 4 bases for J; bases not matched to a gene: 11. The CDR3 runs 16 residues. This CDR3 is CASSLAPRSGGTEAFF. CDR3 bases: TGTGCCAGCAGCTTGGCCCCCCGTTCAGGGGGCACTGAAGCTTTCTTT.

The gene calls are TRBV5-6 and TRBJ2-3; D gene ambiguous. This CDR3 contains 14 residues. In germline, CDR1 is SGHDT, CDR2 YYEEEE. Trimming took off 0 bases at V and 4 bases at J, with 9 bases between the two ends. The CDR3 here is CASSLGVTADTQYF. The CDR3 DNA reads TGTGCCAGCAGCTTGGGGGTAACCGCAGATACGCAGTATTTT.

This CDR3 reads CASSQQGGTEAFF. In nucleotides, the CDR3 is TGTGCCAGCAGCCAACAGGGAGGCACTGAAGCTTTCTTT. The chain links TRBV7-9 to TRBJ1-1; D is perhaps TRBD1 (6 bases). V lost 5 bases and J 4 bases, leaving 11 bases between the germline ends. Germline assignment: CDR1 SEHNR and CDR2 FQNEAQ (reference sequence). This CDR3 comprises 13 residues.

CDR3: CASRLAKDRTLSYEQYF. CDR3 DNA: TGTGCAAGTCGCTTAGCGAAGGACAGGACCCTATCCTACGAGCAGTACTTC. V and J are TRBV12-2 and TRBJ2-7; the table names TRBD1, a call not compared with the DNA. TRBV12-2 is classified as a pseudogene. CDR3 length equals 17 residues.

DNA for the CDR3: TGTGCCAGTAGTTTGAGGGGGGGGCTGAGCACAGATACGCAGTATTTT. This encodes CASSLRGGLSTDTQYF. This rearrangement joins TRBV19 to TRBJ2-3; TRBD2 is a possible D gene (7 bases). Germline lookup yields CDR1 LNHDA and CDR2 SQIVND (reference sequence). The germline V and J ends were trimmed by 5 bases and 0 bases, with 15 bases remaining between them. The CDR3 loop spans 16 amino acids.

The chain is built from TRBV9 and TRBJ2-1; TRBD2 matches 9 bases. In germline, CDR1 is SGDLS, CDR2 YYNGEE. J lost 9 bases, V lost 4 bases, and 5 bases had no gene match. This CDR3 region has 13 residues. CDR3 loop: CASSRAGGGEQFF. Written as DNA, the CDR3 is TGTGCCAGCAGCCGAGCGGGAGGCGGTGAGCAGTTCTTC.

This clone has a handful of counts. The genes are TRBV19 and TRBJ1-1; 8 bases match TRBD1. Per germline, CDR1 LNHDA and CDR2 SQIVND (reference sequence). Germline trimming cut 1 base from V and 2 bases from J; bases unmatched to any gene: 9. The CDR3 is 17 amino acids. In DNA, the CDR3 is TGTGCCAGTAGTATAGCTCAGGGGGCATGGGTTAACACTGAAGCTTTCTTT. It yields the protein CASSIAQGAWVNTEAFF.

This sequence joins TRBV25-1 and TRBJ1-1, with 9 positions matching TRBD1. V lost 7 bases to trimming and J lost 4 bases; unmatched junction nucleotides: 4. Germline CDR1 and CDR2: MGHDK and SYGVNS. The length of the CDR3 is 13 residues. The CDR3 nucleotides are TGTGCCAGCAATACAGGGGGCGGCACTGAAGCTTTCTTT. It specifies CASNTGGGTEAFF.

The rearrangement links TRBV6-1 to TRBJ1-1, with D tentatively TRBD1 (6 bases). The germline V gene encodes CDR1 MNHNS and CDR2 SASEGT. Deletions cut 1 base from V and 6 bases from J, with 9 bases between. The CDR3 is 13 residues long. The CDR3 nucleotides read TGTGCCAGCAGTGAAGTGAGACAGGCTGAAGCTTTCTTT. Encoded protein: CASSEVRQAEAFF.

The chain uses TRBV9 and TRBJ2-2; possibly TRBD1 for D (6 bases). Germline V lookup: CDR1 SGDLS, CDR2 YYNGEE. The CDR3 has 18 residues. Trimming stripped 0 bases from V and 2 bases from J, with 17 bases between. CDR3: CASSVDPGVFINTGELFF. The CDR3 nucleotides read TGTGCCAGCAGCGTAGACCCAGGGGTGTTCATCAACACCGGGGAGCTGTTTTTT.